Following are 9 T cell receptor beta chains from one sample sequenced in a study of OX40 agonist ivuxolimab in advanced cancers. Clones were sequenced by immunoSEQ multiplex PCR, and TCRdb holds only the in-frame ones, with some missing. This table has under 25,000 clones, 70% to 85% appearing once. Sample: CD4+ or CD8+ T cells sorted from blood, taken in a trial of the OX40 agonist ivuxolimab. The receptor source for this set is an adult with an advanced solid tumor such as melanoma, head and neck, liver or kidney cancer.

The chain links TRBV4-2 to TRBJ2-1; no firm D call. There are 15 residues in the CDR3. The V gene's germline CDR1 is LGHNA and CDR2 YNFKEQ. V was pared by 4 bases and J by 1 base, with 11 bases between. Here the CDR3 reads CASSPPMGSYNEQFF. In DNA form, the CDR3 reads TGTGCCAGCAGCCCACCGATGGGATCCTACAATGAGCAGTTCTTC.

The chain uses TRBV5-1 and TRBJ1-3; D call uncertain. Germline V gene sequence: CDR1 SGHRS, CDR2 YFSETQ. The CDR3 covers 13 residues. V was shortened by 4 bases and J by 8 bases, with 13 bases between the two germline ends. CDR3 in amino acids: CASSRLLGDTIYF. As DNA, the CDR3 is TGCGCCAGCAGCCGGCTTTTAGGTGACACCATATATTTT.

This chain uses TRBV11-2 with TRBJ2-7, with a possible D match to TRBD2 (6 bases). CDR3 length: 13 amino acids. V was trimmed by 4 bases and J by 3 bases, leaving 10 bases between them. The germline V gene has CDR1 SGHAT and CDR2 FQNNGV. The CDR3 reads CASSYGTLYEQYF. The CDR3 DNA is TGTGCCAGCAGCTACGGGACTCTCTACGAGCAGTACTTC.

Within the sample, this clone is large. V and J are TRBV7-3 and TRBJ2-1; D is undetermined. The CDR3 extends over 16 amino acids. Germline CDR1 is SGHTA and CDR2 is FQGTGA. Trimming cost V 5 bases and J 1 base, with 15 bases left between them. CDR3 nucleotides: TGTGCCAGCAGCCACCAAGGAGTCGGATCCTACAATGAGCAGTTCTTC. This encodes CASSHQGVGSYNEQFF.

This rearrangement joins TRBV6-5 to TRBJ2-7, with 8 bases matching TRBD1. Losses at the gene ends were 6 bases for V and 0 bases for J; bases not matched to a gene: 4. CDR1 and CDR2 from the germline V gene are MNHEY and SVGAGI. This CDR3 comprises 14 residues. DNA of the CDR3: TGTGCCAGCAGAGCCGGGACAGGCTCCTACGAGCAGTACTTC. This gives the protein CASRAGTGSYEQYF.

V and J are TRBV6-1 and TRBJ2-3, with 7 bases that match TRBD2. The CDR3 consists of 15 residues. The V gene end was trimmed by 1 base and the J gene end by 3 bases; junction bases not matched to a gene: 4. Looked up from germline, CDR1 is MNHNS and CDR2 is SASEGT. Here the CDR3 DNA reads TGTGCCAGCAGTGAAGGGGGAGGGAGTACAGATACGCAGTATTTT. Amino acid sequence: CASSEGGGSTDTQYF.

The CDR3 region has the DNA TGTGCCAGCAGCGCGGAAGCCAACACTGAAGCTTTCTTT. This codes for CASSAEANTEAFF. V is TRBV5-5 and J is TRBJ1-1; unclear D gene. Trimming took off 4 bases at V and 2 bases at J, with 9 bases between the two ends. This CDR3 has 13 amino acids. The germline gives CDR1 SGHKS, CDR2 YYEKEE (reference sequence).

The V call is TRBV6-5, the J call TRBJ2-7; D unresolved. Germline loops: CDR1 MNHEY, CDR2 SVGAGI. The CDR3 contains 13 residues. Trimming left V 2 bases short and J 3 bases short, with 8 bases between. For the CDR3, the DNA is TGTGCCAGCAGTTACGCCGACTTCTACGAGCAGTACTTC. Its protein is CASSYADFYEQYF.

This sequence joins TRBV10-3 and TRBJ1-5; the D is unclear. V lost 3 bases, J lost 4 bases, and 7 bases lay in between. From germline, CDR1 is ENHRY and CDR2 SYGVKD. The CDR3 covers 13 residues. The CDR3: CAISDLGNQPQHF. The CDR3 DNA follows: TGTGCCATCAGTGACCTCGGGAATCAGCCCCAGCATTTT.